One and the same sample provided the 27 T cell receptor beta chains below, sequenced in a study of OX40 agonist ivuxolimab in advanced cancers. Clones were read by immunoSEQ multiplex PCR, and TCRdb kept only the in-frame ones, dropping some. Here the sample spans 21,000 or so clones, about four fifths being singletons. Sequencing used CD4+ or CD8+ T cells sorted from blood, obtained in a trial of the OX40 agonist ivuxolimab. The receptors stem from an adult with an advanced solid tumor such as melanoma, head and neck, liver or kidney cancer.

CDR3 sequence reads: CASSFGFAGAAGELFF. As DNA, the CDR3 is TGTGCCAGCAGTTTTGGATTCGCGGGAGCGGCCGGGGAGCTGTTTTTT. This rearrangement joins TRBV28 to TRBJ2-2; TRBD2 agrees at 7 bases. The CDR3 totals 16 residues. Losses at the gene ends were 3 bases for V and 6 bases for J; bases not matched to a gene: 10. Germline CDR1 reads MDHEN; CDR2 reads SYDVKM.

The rearrangement links TRBV2 to TRBJ2-7, with TRBD1 matching over 8 bases. The germline gives CDR1 SNHLY, CDR2 FYNNEI. The CDR3 is 15 amino acids. Germline trimming cut 2 bases from V and 2 bases from J; bases unmatched to any gene: 5. The CDR3 loop reads CASSEMTGAAYEQYF. The CDR3 bases are TGTGCCAGCAGTGAAATGACAGGGGCGGCCTACGAGCAGTACTTC.

This chain joins TRBV29-1 and TRBJ2-2, with D perhaps matching TRBD2 (5 bases). V was shortened by 5 bases and J by 5 bases, with 18 bases between the two germline ends. Germline values: CDR1 SQVTM, CDR2 ANQGSEA. This CDR3 region has 15 residues. DNA for the CDR3: TGCAGCGTTACCCCTGCCGGGCCGGGGACCGGGGAGCTGTTTTTT. Protein: CSVTPAGPGTGELFF.

The gene calls are TRBV29-1 and TRBJ2-7; 7 bases line up with TRBD1. Germline V gene sequence: CDR1 SQVTM, CDR2 ANQGSEA. With V trimmed by 5 bases and J by 0 bases, 1 base remained unmatched. CDR3 size: 12 residues. The CDR3 coding sequence is TGCAGCGTTCGGGACAGCTCCTACGAGCAGTACTTC. It encodes CSVRDSSYEQYF.

The chain uses TRBV10-2 and TRBJ2-5; TRBD2 matches at 14 bases. Germline CDR1 and CDR2: WSHSY and SAAADI. J gave up 5 bases and V 4 bases, and 6 bases lay outside the gene matches. CDR3 size: 16 residues. Written as DNA, the CDR3 is TGCGCCAGCAGTGGCGGGACTAGCGGGAGCGGGGAGACCCAGTACTTC. Translating it yields CASSGGTSGSGETQYF.

J is TRBJ2-7 and V is TRBV7-2, with 11 positions matching TRBD1. Germline V gene sequence: CDR1 SGHTA, CDR2 FQGNSA. The V gene end was trimmed by 5 bases and the J gene end by 3 bases; junction bases not matched to a gene: 3. CDR3 length equals 14 residues. CDR3 DNA sequence: TGTGCCAGCAGCCCTGGGACAGGGGGCTACGAGCAGTACTTC. Its protein is CASSPGTGGYEQYF.

V and J are TRBV9 and TRBJ2-1; D is unclear. This CDR3 contains 14 residues. V was shortened by 0 bases and J by 5 bases, with 9 bases between the two germline ends. Germline CDR1 SGDLS, CDR2 YYNGEE. Here the CDR3 reads CASSVGGSDNEQFF. CDR3 bases: TGTGCCAGCAGCGTAGGAGGCTCGGACAATGAGCAGTTCTTC.

In DNA form, the CDR3 reads TGTGCCTGGAGTGTTGGGTGGGGGGAGCTGTTTTTT. Amino acid sequence: CAWSVGWGELFF. The chain has TRBV30 and TRBJ2-2, with D uncertain. The CDR3 runs 12 residues. Germline-derived CDR1 and CDR2 are GTSNPN and SVGIG (reference sequence). V lost 0 bases, J lost 8 bases, and 7 bases lay in between.

The chain has TRBV7-9 and TRBJ2-1; 10 nucleotides match TRBD2. The CDR3 is made up of 15 amino acids. V dropped 5 bases and J dropped 3; count of bases not matched to a gene: 4. Germline V gene lookup returns CDR1 SEHNR and CDR2 FQNEAQ (reference sequence). The DNA of the CDR3 is TGTGCCAGCAGCCCTAGCGGGAGTTTCTACAATGAGCAGTTCTTC. It specifies CASSPSGSFYNEQFF.

The chain couples TRBV2 to TRBJ2-7; a possible D gene is TRBD1 (6 bases). The germline CDR1 and CDR2 sequences are SNHLY and FYNNEI. V lost 6 bases to trimming and J lost 0 bases, with 12 bases between them. The CDR3 sequence is 14 residues long. CDR3 protein: CASREDSSSYEQYF. CDR3 DNA: TGTGCCAGCAGAGAGGACAGCAGCTCCTACGAGCAGTACTTC.

V is TRBV19 and J is TRBJ2-5; TRBD2 matches 7 bases. CDR3 length equals 16 residues. The J segment lost 0 bases and the V segment lost 5 bases, leaving 9 bases of the junction unmatched. CDR1 is LNHDA and CDR2 is SQIVND in the germline V gene (reference sequence). CDR3: CASSQGRGGYQETQYF. The DNA of the CDR3 is TGTGCCAGTAGTCAGGGTAGGGGAGGGTACCAAGAGACCCAGTACTTC.

The chain's CDR3 is CASSWGTSGISTDTQYF. CDR3 in DNA: TGCGCCAGCAGCTGGGGGACTAGCGGAATTAGCACAGATACGCAGTATTTT. The chain recombines TRBV5-1 with TRBJ2-3; 11 nucleotides match TRBD2. After removal of 3 bases from V and 0 bases from J, the junction contained 6 bases not matched to a gene. The germline V gene has CDR1 SGHRS and CDR2 YFSETQ. The CDR3 contains 17 residues.

CDR3 in DNA: TGTGCCAGCAGTTACAAACAAGGTGGCTACAATGAGCAGTTCTTC. Its translation: CASSYKQGGYNEQFF. V usage is TRBV6-6 and J usage is TRBJ2-1; D is unresolved. Per germline, CDR1 MNHNY and CDR2 SVGAGI (reference sequence). The CDR3 runs 15 residues. Trimming pared 2 bases from V and 3 bases from J, leaving 11 bases between.

The chain is built from TRBV28 and TRBJ1-2, with a tentative D call TRBD1 (6 bases). The CDR3 has 15 residues. CDR1 and CDR2 from the germline V gene are MDHEN and SYDVKM. V dropped 2 bases and J dropped 4 bases, with 14 bases sitting between them. The CDR3 here is CASSLSTGSSYGYTF. The DNA of the CDR3 is TGTGCCAGCAGTTTAAGCACAGGGAGCAGCTATGGCTACACCTTC.

V gene TRBV5-8 combines with J gene TRBJ2-7, with D hard to call. In germline, CDR1 is SGHTS, CDR2 YDEGEE. CDR3 length: 15 residues. V was clipped by 5 bases and J by 2 bases, with 17 bases between them. CDR3 DNA sequence: TGTGCCAGCAGACGCGCTACGGCCCGGGCCTACGAGCAGTACTTC. Protein sequence: CASRRATARAYEQYF.

J is TRBJ2-6 and V is TRBV6-1, with D uncertain. V lost 6 bases, J lost 4 bases, and 10 bases lay in between. Germline V gene sequence: CDR1 MNHNS, CDR2 SASEGT. The CDR3 has 14 amino acids. The CDR3 region has the DNA TGTGCCAGCAGCACTAACCTGGGGGCCAACGTCCTGACTTTC. Amino acids: CASSTNLGANVLTF.

This clone showed up just once. This chain joins TRBV11-2 and TRBJ2-7; the D gene could be TRBD1 or TRBD2 (6 bases each). The CDR3 has 15 amino acids. V lost 3 bases to trimming and J lost 4 bases, with 16 bases between them. Germline-derived CDR1 and CDR2 are SGHAT and FQNNGV. The CDR3 DNA sequence: TGTGCCAGCAGCTTGGGGGCGGGGTCCGGTTACGAGCAGTACTTC. Encoded protein: CASSLGAGSGYEQYF.

This chain joins TRBV6-5 and TRBJ1-1; D unclear. There are 10 residues in the CDR3. Germline-derived CDR1 and CDR2 are MNHEY and SVGAGI. The ends were cut back, 4 bases at V and 12 bases at J, with 9 bases in the middle. DNA for the CDR3: TGTGCCAGCAGTTCGTACCATTCTTTCTTT. It specifies CASSSYHSFF.

J is TRBJ2-1 and V is TRBV6-5; TRBD1 agrees at 9 bases. The CDR3 length is 14 residues. CDR1 and CDR2 from the germline V gene are MNHEY and SVGAGI. J was trimmed by 9 bases and V by 5 bases; bases with no gene match: 8. The CDR3 sequence is CASSPGTGTAEQFF. The CDR3 DNA sequence: TGTGCCAGCAGTCCCGGGACAGGGACGGCTGAGCAGTTCTTC.

In this sample, this clone turned up once. The CDR3 sequence is CASSPGINEQFF. CDR3 DNA: TGTGCCAGCAGCCCCGGGATCAATGAGCAGTTCTTC. V and J are TRBV7-9 and TRBJ2-1; TRBD2 might be the D (5 bases). V lost 5 bases, J lost 6 bases, and 8 bases lay in between. The CDR3 is made up of 12 amino acids. Looked up from germline, CDR1 is SEHNR and CDR2 is FQNEAQ (reference sequence).

The V call is TRBV30, the J call TRBJ2-5; unclear D gene. Germline loops: CDR1 GTSNPN, CDR2 SVGIG (reference sequence). The CDR3 loop spans 13 amino acids. V dropped 2 bases and J dropped 5 bases, with 12 bases sitting between them. The CDR3 DNA follows: TGTGCCTGGAGTCCCTCCCCTGGGGAGACCCAGTACTTC. This sequence encodes CAWSPSPGETQYF.

The chain combines TRBV7-8 with TRBJ2-1, with 10 bases aligning to TRBD2. The ends lost 5 bases at V and 9 bases at J; junction bases unmatched: 10. CDR3 size: 15 residues. CDR1 and CDR2 from the germline V gene are SGHVS and FQNEAQ. CDR3 nucleotide sequence: TGTGCCAGCAGCCCCCGAGCGGGAGGGAACGGTGAGCAGTTCTTC. Protein sequence: CASSPRAGGNGEQFF.

The chain links TRBV30 to TRBJ2-7; 10 positions agree with TRBD2. This CDR3 has 20 residues. Germline V gene data show CDR1 as GTSNPN and CDR2 as SVGIG (reference sequence). Trimming removed 3 bases from V and 3 bases from J; junction bases left unmatched: 23. Written as DNA, the CDR3 is TGTGCCTGGAGAAACCCAGGGAGAGTCAGCGGGAGGGTGGTTGGCTACGAGCAGTACTTC. Translating it yields CAWRNPGRVSGRVVGYEQYF.

The chain couples TRBV6-5 to TRBJ2-1; D uncertain. Germline CDR1 and CDR2: MNHEY and SVGAGI. With 4 bases removed from V and 6 bases from J, the gap between germline ends came to 4 bases. The CDR3 consists of 11 residues. CDR3 sequence reads: CASSWGNEQFF. In DNA, the CDR3 is TGTGCCAGCAGTTGGGGCAATGAGCAGTTCTTC.

This chain connects TRBV29-1 to TRBJ2-1; D is undetermined. Trimming cost V 3 bases and J 6 bases, with 18 bases left between them. Per germline, CDR1 SQVTM and CDR2 ANQGSEA. The CDR3 is made up of 15 amino acids. The CDR3 spells CSVDMRVSALNEQFF. DNA of the CDR3: TGCAGCGTTGATATGAGAGTCTCGGCCCTCAATGAGCAGTTCTTC.

The sample holds a few counts of this clone. The chain couples TRBV2 to TRBJ2-7; 9 positions agree with TRBD2. Germline CDR1 reads SNHLY; CDR2 reads FYNNEI. The CDR3 is 15 amino acids. Unmatched junction bases numbered 10, after V lost 6 bases and J lost 4 bases. The CDR3 protein is CASSVDPSGTYEQYF. The CDR3 DNA reads as TGTGCCAGCAGCGTAGACCCTAGCGGGACTTACGAGCAGTACTTC.

The J gene is TRBJ2-3, the V gene TRBV29-1, with D tentatively TRBD2 (6 bases). In germline, CDR1 is SQVTM, CDR2 ANQGSEA. Trimming took 7 bases from V and 4 from J, leaving 9 bases between them. This CDR3 has 11 amino acids. The CDR3 is CSGGEADTQYF. CDR3 sequence (DNA): TGCAGCGGTGGGGAGGCAGATACGCAGTATTTT.